The 22 T cell receptor beta chains presented below share a single source sample, sequenced in a study of molecular identifiers for immune sequencing clone quantification. Via MiXCR, TCRdb re-called the PCR reads, giving one row per CDR3 protein. The table has 250,000 to 400,000 distinct CDR3 sequences, about 21% seen once. Sequences were obtained from naive CD8+ T cells from blood, with Jurkat cell RNA spiked in. Subset: FACS-sorted CD8+CD4-CCR7+CD45RA+ naive T cells. The source of these receptors is a human donor in good health. Some libraries in this study had Jurkat cell RNA spiked in.

Turning to this clonotype: The junction differs from germline at one of its ends, possibly a read error. V and J are TRBV4-1 and TRBJ2-1, with D unresolved. Germline V gives CDR1 MGHRA, CDR2 YSYEKL. This CDR3 has 12 amino acids. CDR3 amino acids: CASSYDRNEQSF. The CDR3 DNA follows: TGCGCCAGCAGCTACGATCGGAATGAGCAGTCCTTC.

This clonotype was counted at least ten times. The chain combines TRBV6-1 with TRBJ2-4; no clear D gene. This CDR3 region has 16 residues. Germline values: CDR1 MNHNS, CDR2 SASEGT. V lost 2 bases to trimming and J lost 1 base, with 12 bases between them. DNA of the CDR3: TGTGCCAGCAGTGAATGGAGCTGGTCCGCCAAAAACATTCAGTACTTC. This encodes CASSEWSWSAKNIQYF.

This sequence joins TRBV11-2 and TRBJ2-3; D unresolved. This CDR3 has 15 residues. V was pared by 1 base and J by 6 bases, with 14 bases between. Germline CDR1 reads SGHAT; CDR2 reads FQNNGV. DNA for the CDR3: TGTGCCAGCAGCTTAGGCATTGGGTTCGCGGATACGCAGTATTTT. This sequence encodes CASSLGIGFADTQYF.

This clonotype was seen a handful of times. This chain uses TRBV7-2 with TRBJ2-7; TRBD2 matches 7 bases. The CDR3 has 16 residues. The germline gives CDR1 SGHTA, CDR2 FQGNSA. V shed 5 bases and J 1 base; nucleotides not matched to a gene: 11. CDR3 sequence: CASSPTVTSSSYEQYF. For the CDR3, the DNA is TGTGCCAGCAGCCCTACAGTGACTAGCAGTTCCTACGAGCAGTACTTC.

The table lists this clonotype with a few counts. The V gene is TRBV27, the J gene TRBJ2-1; 7 positions agree with TRBD2. V gave up 1 base and J gave up 6 bases; unmatched junction bases: 12. Looked up from germline, CDR1 is MNHEY and CDR2 is SMNVEV (reference sequence). The CDR3 runs 17 residues. DNA for the CDR3: TGTGCCAGCAGTTTATTAAAGCCGGGGGGAGGGCCCAATGAGCAGTTCTTC. Its translation: CASSLLKPGGGPNEQFF.

The gene calls are TRBV28 and TRBJ2-7; 8 bases match TRBD2. The CDR3 runs to 16 residues. Germline CDR1 reads MDHEN; CDR2 reads SYDVKM. The junction had 11 bases not matched to a gene; V was cut back by 6 bases and J by 1 base. CDR3 loop: CASSLRGGFLSYEQYF. The CDR3 coding sequence is TGTGCCAGCAGCCTCCGGGGGGGCTTCCTGTCCTACGAGCAGTACTTC.

This clonotype came up many times. The chain couples TRBV6-2 or TRBV6-3 to TRBJ2-3, with TRBD2 matching 7 bases. V lost 0 bases and J lost 6; bases outside the gene matches: 3. This CDR3 is built from 14 residues. Germline lookup yields CDR1 MNHEY and CDR2 SVGEGT. The CDR3 here is CASSYSTSSDTQYF. Written as DNA, the CDR3 is TGTGCCAGCAGTTACTCGACTAGCTCGGATACGCAGTATTTT.

The table lists this clonotype with many counts. The rearrangement uses TRBV9 and TRBJ1-1; D is perhaps TRBD1 (6 bases). The germline V gene encodes CDR1 SGDLS and CDR2 YYNGEE. Trimming left V 3 bases short and J 6 bases short, with 12 bases between. This CDR3 region has 13 residues. The CDR3 sequence: CASSAGGGPEAFF. Here the CDR3 DNA reads TGTGCCAGCAGCGCGGGGGGGGGGCCTGAAGCTTTCTTT.

This rearrangement joins TRBV10-3 to TRBJ1-4; 7 bases are a match to TRBD1. In germline, CDR1 is ENHRY, CDR2 SYGVKD. This CDR3 contains 18 residues. The trim removed 0 bases at V and 5 bases at J, leaving 12 bases unmatched. The CDR3 DNA reads TGTGCCATCAGTGAGTCACCACAGGGGTTCGGCTCAAATGAAAAACTGTTTTTT. This encodes CAISESPQGFGSNEKLFF.

V gene TRBV3-1 combines with J gene TRBJ2-4, with 7 nucleotides matching TRBD1. The CDR3 is made up of 17 amino acids. The germline V gene has CDR1 LGHDT and CDR2 YNNKEL (reference sequence). V trimming: 0 bases; J trimming: 8 bases; junction bases outside the gene matches: 13. The CDR3 DNA sequence: TGTGCCAGCAGCCAAGAACCCCCTGGACAGGTTTGGGACATTCAGTACTTC. Translation gives CASSQEPPGQVWDIQYF.

The chain uses TRBV27 and TRBJ1-2; tentatively, D is TRBD1 (5 bases). The V and J ends lost 5 bases and 4 bases respectively, with 20 bases between them. This CDR3 comprises 16 residues. CDR1 is MNHEY, CDR2 SMNVEV, per germline (reference sequence). CDR3 in DNA: TGTGCCAGCAGTCCGCGCCAGGACACCTTTGGCTATGGCTACACCTTC. This codes for CASSPRQDTFGYGYTF.

The chain combines TRBV27 with TRBJ2-5, with D unresolved. Trimming shortened V by 3 bases and J by 2 bases, and 10 bases separated the two germline ends. This CDR3 has 14 residues. Germline loops: CDR1 MNHEY, CDR2 SMNVEV (reference sequence). The CDR3 region has the DNA TGTGCCAGCAGTTTCCGCGGCCTTCAAGAGACCCAGTACTTC. This gives the protein CASSFRGLQETQYF.

To note about this clonotype: Since a much larger clone is just one base distant, this may be a read error. The chain joins TRBV7-9 to TRBJ2-1; TRBD2 matches 7 bases. CDR3 length equals 17 residues. Germline CDR1 reads SEHNR; CDR2 reads FQNEAQ (reference sequence). CDR3 sequence (DNA): TGTGCCAGCAGCCCCTCCCTTGCGGGAGATAACTACAGTGAGCAGTTCTTC. Amino acids: CASSPSLAGDNYSEQFF.

Concerning this clonotype itself: Given a much more abundant clone one base away, this may be a read error. The rearrangement joins TRBV20-1 to TRBJ2-7, with 9 bases fitting TRBD1. Germline CDR1 DFQATT, CDR2 SNEGSKA (reference sequence). The trim removed 2 bases at V and 2 bases at J, leaving 4 bases unmatched. The CDR3 has 14 amino acids. CDR3 bases: TGCAGTGCTAGAAGGGACAGGGCACCCTACGAGCAGTACTTC. It is translated as CSARRDRAPYEQYF.

This clonotype has at least ten counts. This rearrangement joins TRBV9 to TRBJ2-7, with 8 bases that match TRBD2. Germline lookup yields CDR1 SGDLS and CDR2 YYNGEE. This CDR3 has 15 amino acids. The J segment lost 2 bases and the V segment lost 3 bases, leaving 7 bases of the junction unmatched. The CDR3 nucleotides are TGTGCCAGCAGCGCCAGCGGGAGTCCAGCCTACGAGCAGTACTTC. This sequence encodes CASSASGSPAYEQYF.

CDR3 protein: CAWNWGSSYEQYF. The CDR3 bases are TGTGCCTGGAATTGGGGCAGCTCCTACGAGCAGTACTTC. V usage is TRBV30 and J usage is TRBJ2-7; the D gene is possibly TRBD1 (5 bases). This CDR3 region has 13 residues. Per the germline V gene, CDR1 is GTSNPN and CDR2 is SVGIG (reference sequence). V shed 4 bases and J shed 0 bases, with 10 bases lying between them.

This clonotype was detected only a few times. The chain links TRBV30 to TRBJ2-1, with unresolved D. Germline-derived CDR1 and CDR2 are GTSNPN and SVGIG (reference sequence). The CDR3 loop spans 16 amino acids. V was pared by 0 bases and J by 0 bases, with 12 bases between. Written as DNA, the CDR3 is TGTGCCTGGAGTGTCTCCGTGGCTAGCTCCTACAATGAGCAGTTCTTC. Protein product: CAWSVSVASSYNEQFF. Full variable domain (outside the CDR3, taken from reference TRBV30 and TRBJ2-1): SQTIHQWPATLVQPVGSPLSLECTVEGTSNPNLYWYRQAAGRGLQLLFYSVGIGQISSEVPQNLSASRPQDRQFILSSKKLLLSDSGFYLCAWSVSVASSYNEQFFGPGTRLTVL.

This clonotype was observed a handful of times. The chain combines TRBV20-1 with TRBJ2-3; 9 nucleotides match TRBD2. In germline, CDR1 is DFQATT, CDR2 SNEGSKA (reference sequence). The CDR3 extends over 13 amino acids. V lost 5 bases to trimming and J lost 5 bases; unmatched junction nucleotides: 5. In DNA form, the CDR3 reads TGCAGTGCTGGCGGGGGGGCCGAAGATACGCAGTATTTT. Its protein is CSAGGGAEDTQYF.

This clonotype appeared a few times. The V and J genes are TRBV9 and TRBJ2-1, with D perhaps TRBD2 (5 bases). Trimming took off 0 bases at V and 6 bases at J, with 7 bases between the two ends. The CDR3 spans 13 residues. From germline, CDR1 is SGDLS and CDR2 YYNGEE. CDR3 DNA: TGTGCCAGCAGCGTAGACGAGGGCAATGAGCAGTTCTTC. Protein product: CASSVDEGNEQFF. The whole variable domain, filled in from reference TRBV9 and TRBJ2-1, reads DSGVTQTPKHLITATGQRVTLRCSPRSGDLSVYWYQQSLDQGLQFLIQYYNGEERAKGNILERFSAQQFPDLHSELNLSSLELGDSALYFCASSVDEGNEQFFGPGTRLTVL.

This clonotype has just a few counts. The rearrangement uses TRBV19 and TRBJ2-7, with 7 bases fitting TRBD2. Germline CDR1 and CDR2: LNHDA and SQIVND (reference sequence). There are 13 residues in the CDR3. Germline trimming cut 3 bases from V and 2 bases from J; bases unmatched to any gene: 1. CDR3 coding DNA: TGTGCCAGTAGTATCGGACTAGCCTACGAGCAGTACTTC. This sequence encodes CASSIGLAYEQYF.

This clonotype showed up many times. J is TRBJ1-1 and V is TRBV30; 10 bases are a match to TRBD1. CDR1 and CDR2 from the germline V gene are GTSNPN and SVGIG (reference sequence). The V and J ends lost 2 bases and 5 bases, in that order; junction bases with no gene match: 5. The CDR3 consists of 14 residues. In DNA, the CDR3 is TGTGCCTGGAGTACGACAGGGGGCTGGACTGAAGCTTTCTTT. Protein sequence: CAWSTTGGWTEAFF.

The CDR3 sequence: CASSSSFGLDAEAFF. Here the CDR3 DNA reads TGTGCCAGCAGTTCCTCGTTTGGGCTAGACGCTGAAGCTTTCTTT. This sequence joins TRBV12-3 or TRBV12-4 and TRBJ1-1; D gene unclear. The CDR3 consists of 15 residues. The V gene lost 4 bases and the J gene lost 6 bases, with 18 bases spanning the gap.